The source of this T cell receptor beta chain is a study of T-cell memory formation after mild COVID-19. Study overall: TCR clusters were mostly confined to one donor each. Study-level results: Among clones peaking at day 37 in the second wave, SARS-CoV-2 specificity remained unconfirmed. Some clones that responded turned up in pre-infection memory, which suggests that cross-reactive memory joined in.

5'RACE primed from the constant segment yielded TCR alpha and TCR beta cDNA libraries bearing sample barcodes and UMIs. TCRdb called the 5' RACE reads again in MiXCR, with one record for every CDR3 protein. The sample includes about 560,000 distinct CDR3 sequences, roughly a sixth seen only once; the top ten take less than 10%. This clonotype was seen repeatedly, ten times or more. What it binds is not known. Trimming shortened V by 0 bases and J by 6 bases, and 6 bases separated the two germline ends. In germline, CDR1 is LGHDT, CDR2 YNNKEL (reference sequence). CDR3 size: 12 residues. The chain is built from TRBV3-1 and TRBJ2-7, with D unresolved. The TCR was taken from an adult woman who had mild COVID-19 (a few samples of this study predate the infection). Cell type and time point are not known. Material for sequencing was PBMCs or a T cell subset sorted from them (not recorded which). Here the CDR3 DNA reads TGTGCCAGCAGCCAAGAAGCACGCGAGCAGTACTTC. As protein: CASSQEAREQYF.